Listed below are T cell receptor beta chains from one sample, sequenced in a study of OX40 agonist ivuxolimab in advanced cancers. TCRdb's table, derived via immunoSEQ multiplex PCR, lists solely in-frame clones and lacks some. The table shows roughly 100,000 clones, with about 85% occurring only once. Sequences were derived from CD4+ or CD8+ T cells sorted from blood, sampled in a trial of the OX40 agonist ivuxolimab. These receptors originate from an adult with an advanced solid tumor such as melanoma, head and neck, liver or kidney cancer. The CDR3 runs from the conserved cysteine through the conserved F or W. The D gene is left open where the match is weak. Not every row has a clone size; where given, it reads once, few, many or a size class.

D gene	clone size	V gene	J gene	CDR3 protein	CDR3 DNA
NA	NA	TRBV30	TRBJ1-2	CAWRTGFYGYTF	TGTGCCTGGAGAACAGGGTTCTATGGCTACACCTTC
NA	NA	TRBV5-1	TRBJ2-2	CASSLQGLNTGELFF	TGCGCCAGCAGCCTACAGGGATTGAACACCGGGGAGCTGTTTTTT
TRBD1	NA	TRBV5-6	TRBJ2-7	CASSLLLGQGDYEQYF	TGTGCCAGCAGCTTGTTACTCGGACAGGGCGACTACGAGCAGTACTTC
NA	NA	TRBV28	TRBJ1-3	CASRTASGNTIYF	TGTGCCAGCAGAACAGCCTCTGGAAACACCATATATTTT
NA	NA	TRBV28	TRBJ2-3	CAVREPSTDTQYF	TGTGCCGTCCGGGAGCCCAGCACAGATACGCAGTATTTT
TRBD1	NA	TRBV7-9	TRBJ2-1	CASSHAGTGGYNEQFF	TGTGCCAGCAGCCATGCCGGGACAGGGGGCTACAATGAGCAGTTCTTC
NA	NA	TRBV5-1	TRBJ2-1	CASSLRTANDNEQFF	TGCGCCAGCAGCTTGCGGACGGCCAACGACAATGAGCAGTTCTTC
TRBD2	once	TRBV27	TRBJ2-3	CASSPGLGWADTQYF	TGTGCCAGCAGTCCGGGACTAGGGTGGGCAGATACGCAGTATTTT
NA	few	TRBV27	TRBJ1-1	CASSWSENTEAFF	TGTGCCAGCAGTTGGTCCGAGAATACTGAAGCTTTCTTT
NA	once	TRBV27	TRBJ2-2	CASSTALGRPGELFF	TGTGCCAGCAGTACAGCGTTGGGACGACCCGGGGAGCTGTTTTTT
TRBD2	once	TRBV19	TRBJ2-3	CASSIYSGSTDTQYF	TGTGCCAGTAGTATATATAGCGGGAGCACAGATACGCAGTATTTT
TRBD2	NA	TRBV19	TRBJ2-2	CASTNTGTSGSGTGELFF	TGTGCCAGTACTAACACCGGGACTAGCGGGAGCGGTACCGGGGAGCTGTTTTTT
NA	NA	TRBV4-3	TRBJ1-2	CASSQDQGTNYGYTF	TGCGCCAGCAGCCAAGATCAGGGAACTAACTATGGCTACACCTTC
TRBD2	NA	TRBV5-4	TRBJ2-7	CASSLRTSGPYEQYF	TGTGCCAGCAGCTTGAGGACTAGCGGGCCCTACGAGCAGTACTTC
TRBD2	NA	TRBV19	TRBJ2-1	CASSTRTSGSYREQFF	TGTGCCAGTAGCACGCGGACTAGCGGGAGTTATAGGGAGCAGTTCTTC
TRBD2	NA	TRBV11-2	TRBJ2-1	CASRNLAGGYNEQFF	TGTGCCAGCAGGAACTTAGCGGGAGGGTACAATGAGCAGTTCTTC
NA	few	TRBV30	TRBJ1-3	CAWNPGGRSGNTIYF	TGTGCCTGGAATCCCGGGGGCCGCTCTGGAAACACCATATATTTT
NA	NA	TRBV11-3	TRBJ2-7	CASSLLPWGSYEQYF	TGTGCCAGCAGCCTTCTCCCCTGGGGATCCTACGAGCAGTACTTC
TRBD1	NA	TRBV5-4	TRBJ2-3	CASSSYRDRTDTQYF	TGTGCCAGCAGCTCCTACCGGGACAGAACAGATACGCAGTATTTT
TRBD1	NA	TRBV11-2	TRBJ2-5	CASSLDPGQEGETQYF	TGTGCCAGCAGCTTAGATCCGGGACAGGAAGGGGAGACCCAGTACTTC
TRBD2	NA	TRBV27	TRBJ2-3	CASSPPGLARHTQYF	TGTGCCAGCAGCCCGCCGGGACTAGCGAGACATACGCAGTATTTT
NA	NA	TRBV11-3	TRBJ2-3	CASSARLDTQYF	TGTGCCAGCAGCGCCAGGCTGGATACGCAGTATTTT
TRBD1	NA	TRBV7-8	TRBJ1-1	CASSLLGQPLF	TGTGCCAGCAGCTTGCTGGGACAGCCTCTCTTT
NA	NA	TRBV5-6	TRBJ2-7	CASSSDLTYEQYF	TGTGCCAGCAGCTCCGACTTAACCTACGAGCAGTACTTC
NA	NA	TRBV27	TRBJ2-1	CASSLYPDEQFF	TGTGCCAGCAGTTTATACCCCGATGAGCAGTTCTTC
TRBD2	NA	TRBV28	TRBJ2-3	CASTSRSGGADTQYF	TGTGCCAGCACCTCTCGGAGCGGGGGGGCAGATACGCAGTATTTT
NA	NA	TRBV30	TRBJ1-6	CAWNEGPNSPLHF	TGTGCCTGGAACGAGGGGCCTAATTCACCCCTCCACTTT
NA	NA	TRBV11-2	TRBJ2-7	CASSPYRTPNYEQYF	TGTGCCAGCAGCCCATACAGGACCCCTAACTACGAGCAGTACTTC
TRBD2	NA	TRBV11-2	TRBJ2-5	CASSLLRGDGTGKTQYF	TGTGCCAGCAGCTTACTCCGGGGGGACGGGACGGGAAAGACCCAGTACTTC
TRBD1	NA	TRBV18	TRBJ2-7	CASSPTGVVHEQYF	TGTGCCAGCTCACCTACAGGGGTGGTCCACGAGCAGTACTTC
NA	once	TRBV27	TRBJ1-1	CASSLMGSAEAFF	TGTGCCAGCAGTTTAATGGGGTCTGCTGAAGCTTTCTTT
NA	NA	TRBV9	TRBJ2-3	CASSVVGGPRNTQYF	TGTGCCAGCAGCGTAGTAGGGGGGCCTAGGAATACGCAGTATTTT
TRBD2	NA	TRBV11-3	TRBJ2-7	CASSSGTSGYYEQYF	TGTGCCAGCAGCTCCGGGACTAGCGGGTACTACGAGCAGTACTTC
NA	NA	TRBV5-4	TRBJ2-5	CASSIGTDEETQYF	TGTGCCAGCAGCATCGGGACGGATGAAGAGACCCAGTACTTC
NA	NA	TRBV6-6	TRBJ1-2	CASSSFYGYTF	TGTGCCAGCAGTTCGTTCTATGGCTACACCTTC
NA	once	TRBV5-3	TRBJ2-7	CAPEEAGIYEQYF	TGTGCCCCCGAAGAAGCGGGCATCTACGAGCAGTACTTC
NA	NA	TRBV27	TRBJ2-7	CASARGSGINYEQYF	TGTGCCAGCGCCAGGGGAAGCGGGATTAACTACGAGCAGTACTTC
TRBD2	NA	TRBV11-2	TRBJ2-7	CASSFGLAEFYEQYF	TGTGCCAGCAGCTTCGGACTAGCGGAGTTCTACGAGCAGTACTTC
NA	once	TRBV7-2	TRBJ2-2	CASSLGLGSGELFF	TGTGCCAGCAGCTTAGGTCTTGGGAGCGGGGAGCTGTTTTTT
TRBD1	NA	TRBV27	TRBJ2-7	CASSAPTGTDPYEQYF	TGTGCCAGCAGTGCGCCGACCGGGACAGATCCCTACGAGCAGTACTTC
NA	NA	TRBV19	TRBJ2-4	CASSLALHRGAKNIQYF	TGTGCCAGTAGCCTAGCACTCCACCGAGGAGCCAAAAACATTCAGTACTTC
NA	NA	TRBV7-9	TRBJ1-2	CASSLWGGGYGYTF	TGTGCCAGCAGCTTATGGGGGGGAGGCTATGGCTACACCTTC
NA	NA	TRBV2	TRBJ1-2	CASSETAGRHYGYTF	TGTGCCAGCAGTGAAACGGCAGGGAGGCACTATGGCTACACCTTC
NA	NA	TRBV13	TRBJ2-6	CASSLAGPSGANVLTF	TGTGCCAGCAGCTTAGCAGGTCCCTCTGGGGCCAACGTCCTGACTTTC
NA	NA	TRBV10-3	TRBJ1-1	CAIRPLTESNTEAFF	TGTGCCATCAGGCCCCTGACAGAGTCGAACACTGAAGCTTTCTTT
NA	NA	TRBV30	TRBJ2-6	CAWDSSGANVLTF	TGTGCCTGGGACAGCTCTGGGGCCAACGTCCTGACTTTC
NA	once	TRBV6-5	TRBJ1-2	CASSSLVYSWGYGYTF	TGTGCCAGCAGTTCGTTAGTTTATTCTTGGGGCTATGGCTACACCTTC
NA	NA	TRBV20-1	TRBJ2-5	CSAVDGETQYF	TGCAGTGCCGTTGACGGGGAGACCCAGTACTTC
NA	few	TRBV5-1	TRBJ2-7	CASSLGPQAYEQYF	TGCGCCAGCAGCTTGGGCCCCCAAGCCTACGAGCAGTACTTC
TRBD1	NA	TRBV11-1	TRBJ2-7	CASSFGTGGPYEQYF	TGTGCCAGCAGCTTTGGGACAGGGGGCCCCTACGAGCAGTACTTC
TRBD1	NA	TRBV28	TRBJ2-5	CASREQGEETQYF	TGTGCCAGCAGGGAACAGGGGGAAGAGACCCAGTACTTC
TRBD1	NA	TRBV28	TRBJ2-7	CASSSTSGTGVYEQYF	TGTGCCAGCAGTTCAACCTCCGGGACAGGGGTTTACGAGCAGTACTTC